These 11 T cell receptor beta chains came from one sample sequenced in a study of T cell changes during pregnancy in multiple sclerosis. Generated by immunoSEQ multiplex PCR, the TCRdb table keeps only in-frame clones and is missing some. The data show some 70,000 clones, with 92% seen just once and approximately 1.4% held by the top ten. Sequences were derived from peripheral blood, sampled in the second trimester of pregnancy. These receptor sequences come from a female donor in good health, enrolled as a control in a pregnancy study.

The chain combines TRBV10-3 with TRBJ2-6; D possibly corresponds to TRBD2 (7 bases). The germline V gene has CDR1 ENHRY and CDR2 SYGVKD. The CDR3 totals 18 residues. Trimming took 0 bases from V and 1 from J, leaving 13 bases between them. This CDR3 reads CAISESGGGPSGANVLTF. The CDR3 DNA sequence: TGTGCCATCAGTGAGTCGGGAGGGGGTCCATCTGGGGCCAACGTCCTGACTTTC.

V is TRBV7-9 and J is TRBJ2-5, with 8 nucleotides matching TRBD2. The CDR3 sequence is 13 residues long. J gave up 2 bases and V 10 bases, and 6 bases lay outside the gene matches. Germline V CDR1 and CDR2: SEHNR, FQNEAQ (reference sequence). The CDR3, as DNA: TGTGCCACCTCCATAGCGGGACAAGAGACCCAGTACTTC. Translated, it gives CATSIAGQETQYF.

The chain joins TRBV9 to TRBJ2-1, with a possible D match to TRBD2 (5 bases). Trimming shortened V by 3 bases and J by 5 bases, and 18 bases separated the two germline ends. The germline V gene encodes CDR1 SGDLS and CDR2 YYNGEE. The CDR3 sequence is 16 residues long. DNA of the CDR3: TGTGCCAGCAGCGAAGGACTTAGCACGGGAAACAATGAGCAGTTCTTC. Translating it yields CASSEGLSTGNNEQFF.

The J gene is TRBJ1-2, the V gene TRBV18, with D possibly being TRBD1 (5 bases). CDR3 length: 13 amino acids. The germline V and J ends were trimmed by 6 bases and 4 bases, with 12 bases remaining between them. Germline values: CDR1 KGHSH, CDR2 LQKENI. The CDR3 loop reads CASSAGQLYGYTF. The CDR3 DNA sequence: TGTGCCAGCTCCGCGGGGCAACTCTATGGCTACACCTTC.

CDR3 protein: CASIRTGGNTEAFF. As DNA, the CDR3 is TGTGCCAGCATCCGGACAGGGGGCAACACTGAAGCTTTCTTT. This rearrangement joins TRBV6-1 to TRBJ1-1, with TRBD1 matching over 11 bases. This CDR3 has 14 residues. Losses at the gene ends were 7 bases for V and 2 bases for J; bases not matched to a gene: 3. CDR1 and CDR2 from the germline V gene are MNHNS and SASEGT.

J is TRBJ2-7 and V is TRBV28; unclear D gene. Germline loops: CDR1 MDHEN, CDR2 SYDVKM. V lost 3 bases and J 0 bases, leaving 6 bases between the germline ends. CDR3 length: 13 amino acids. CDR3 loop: CASSFQNSYEQYF. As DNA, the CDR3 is TGTGCCAGCAGTTTCCAGAACTCCTACGAGCAGTACTTC.

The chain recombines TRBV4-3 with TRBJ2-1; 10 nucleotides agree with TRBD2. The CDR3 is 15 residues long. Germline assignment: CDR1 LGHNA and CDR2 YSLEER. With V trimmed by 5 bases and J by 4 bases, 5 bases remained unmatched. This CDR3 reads CASSYGLAVYNEQFF. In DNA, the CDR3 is TGCGCCAGCAGCTACGGACTAGCGGTTTACAATGAGCAGTTCTTC.

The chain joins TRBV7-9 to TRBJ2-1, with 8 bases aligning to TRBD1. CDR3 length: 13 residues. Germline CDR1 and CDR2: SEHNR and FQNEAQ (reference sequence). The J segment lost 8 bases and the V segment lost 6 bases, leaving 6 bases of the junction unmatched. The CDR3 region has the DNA TGTGCCAGCAGTTTGACAGGGGCCGATGAGCAGTTCTTC. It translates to CASSLTGADEQFF.

The CDR3 DNA reads TGTGCCAGCAGCTTAGCGGGTTCCTACGAGCAGTACTTC. It encodes CASSLAGSYEQYF. The chain joins TRBV7-3 to TRBJ2-7; D is possibly TRBD2 (5 bases). This CDR3 is 13 amino acids long. Germline V CDR1 and CDR2: SGHTA, FQGTGA. Trimming took off 2 bases at V and 1 base at J, with 6 bases between the two ends.

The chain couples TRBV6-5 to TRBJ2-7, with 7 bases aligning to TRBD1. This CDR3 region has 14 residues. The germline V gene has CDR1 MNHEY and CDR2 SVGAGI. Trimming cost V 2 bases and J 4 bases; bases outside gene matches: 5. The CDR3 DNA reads TGTGCCAGCAGTTACACGGGACAGATTTACGAGCAGTACTTC. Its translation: CASSYTGQIYEQYF.

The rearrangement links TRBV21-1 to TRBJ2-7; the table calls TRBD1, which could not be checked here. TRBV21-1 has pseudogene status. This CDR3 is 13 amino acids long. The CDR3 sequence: CASSALTGDEQYF. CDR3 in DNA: TGTGCCAGCAGCGCCCTGACAGGGGACGAGCAGTACTTC.